These 21 T cell receptor beta chains came from one sample sequenced in a study of blood T cells in healthy people across ages. With a J-beta primer mix and a sample-barcoded 5' primer, a second PCR ran 7 to 11 cycles. TCRdb itself ran the 5' RACE reads through MiXCR, one entry per CDR3 protein. The sample carries about 650,000 distinct CDR3 sequences, about 30% recorded once. Material: blood. These receptors all stem from a woman aged 80 or older in good health.

On this clonotype: A read error may be the cause here, since a much bigger clone is one base away. The chain links TRBV2 to TRBJ2-1; D remains unclear. The DNA end is a closer match to TRBJ2-7, so the J assignment may be wrong. The germline gives CDR1 SNHLY, CDR2 FYNNEI. The CDR3 is 15 amino acids. The DNA for the CDR3 is TGTGCCAGCAGTGAAGAACTCCAGGCCTACAATGAGCAGTACTTC. Amino acids: CASSEELQAYNEQYF.

This clonotype appeared a few times. The chain links TRBV19 to TRBJ1-5; D remains unclear. The CDR3 consists of 15 residues. V was clipped by 7 bases and J by 4 bases, with 17 bases between them. Germline V gene lookup returns CDR1 LNHDA and CDR2 SQIVND (reference sequence). CDR3 region: CASNQDGLKNQPQHF. The CDR3 nucleotides read TGTGCCAGTAACCAAGATGGGCTGAAAAATCAGCCCCAGCATTTT.

Points on this clonotype: A much larger clone lies a single base off, so this may be a read error. The V gene is TRBV28, the J gene TRBJ2-4; no definite D call. The J call is doubtful: the DNA matches TRBJ2-7 better. The germline V gene has CDR1 MDHEN and CDR2 SYDVKM. The CDR3 has 11 residues. Here the CDR3 DNA reads TGTGCCAGCATGGGCGGTTACGAGCAGTACTTC. It codes for CASMGGYEQYF.

Turning to this clonotype: Being one base from a much bigger clone, this may be a read error. This rearrangement joins TRBV9 to TRBJ2-5, with a tentative D call TRBD1 (7 bases). Per germline, CDR1 SGDLS and CDR2 YYNGEE. V lost 0 bases to trimming and J lost 11 bases, with 14 bases between them. CDR3 length: 13 residues. CDR3 DNA: TGTGCCAGCAGCGTAGACGGAGGGGGCGGGCAGTACTTC. Amino acids: CASSVDGGGGQYF.

This clonotype was seen many times. The genes are TRBV5-1 and TRBJ1-5; 7 bases align to TRBD1. The CDR3 is made up of 15 amino acids. Germline assignment: CDR1 SGHRS and CDR2 YFSETQ. V gave up 4 bases and J gave up 7 bases; unmatched junction bases: 11. CDR3 sequence reads: CASSRTTGDGQPQHF. CDR3 nucleotide sequence: TGCGCCAGCAGCCGCACTACAGGGGACGGACAGCCCCAGCATTTT. Using reference TRBV5-1 and TRBJ1-5 for the parts outside the CDR3, the full variable domain is KAGVTQTPRYLIKTRGQQVTLSCSPISGHRSVSWYQQTPGQGLQFLFEYFSETQRNKGNFPGRFSGRQFSNSRSEMNVSTLELGDSALYLCASSRTTGDGQPQHFGDGTRLSIL.

Only a few counts were recorded for this clonotype. The chain recombines TRBV10-3 with TRBJ1-4, with TRBD1 as a possible D gene (6 bases). CDR1 is ENHRY and CDR2 is SYGVKD in the germline V gene. There are 15 residues in the CDR3. V lost 6 bases to trimming and J lost 10 bases, with 21 bases between them. In DNA, the CDR3 is TGTGCCATCAGACCGGGACAAGGGGTAAACGGAAAACTGTTTTTT. This gives the protein CAIRPGQGVNGKLFF.

This clonotype appeared a few times. The chain employs TRBV7-3 and TRBJ2-7; no firm D call. CDR1 and CDR2 (germline): SGHTA, FQGTGA. The CDR3 consists of 13 residues. Deletions cut 5 bases from V and 7 bases from J, with 15 bases between. The CDR3 DNA reads as TGTGCCAGCAGCGCTGAGTATTACAATGAGCAGTACTTC. It encodes CASSAEYYNEQYF.

This clonotype showed up many times. The chain recombines TRBV7-3 with TRBJ2-7; 10 bases agree with TRBD1. The length of the CDR3 is 14 residues. The trim removed 5 bases at V and 5 bases at J, leaving 6 bases unmatched. Germline CDR1 SGHTA, CDR2 FQGTGA. The CDR3 here is CASSVTGTGDEQYF. CDR3 bases: TGTGCCAGCAGCGTTACCGGGACAGGGGACGAGCAGTACTTC.

The sample holds many counts of this clonotype. The CDR3 loop reads CASAESGNSPLHF. The CDR3 region has the DNA TGTGCTAGTGCCGAATCGGGTAATTCACCCCTCCACTTT. The J gene is TRBJ1-6, the V gene TRBV12-5; D gene ambiguous. This CDR3 region has 13 residues. The germline CDR1 and CDR2 sequences are LGHNT and FRNRAP. V was cut by 7 bases and J by 6 bases, with 10 bases left in between. Together with reference TRBV12-5 and TRBJ1-6, the CDR3 gives the full variable domain: DARVTQTPRHKVTEMGQEVTMRCQPILGHNTVFWYRQTMMQGLELLAYFRNRAPLDDSGMPKDRFSAEMPDATLATLKIQPSEPRDSAVYFCASAESGNSPLHFGNGTRLTVT.

This clonotype was counted between two and nine times. The genes are TRBV24-1 and TRBJ1-1; 7 bases map to TRBD1. V was clipped by 5 bases and J by 10 bases; unmatched bases: 9. Germline CDR1 KGHDR, CDR2 SFDVKD. The CDR3 runs 13 residues. For the CDR3, the DNA is TGTGCCACCAGTGGTGGGGGACAGTCGTTAGCTTTCTTT. This sequence encodes CATSGGGQSLAFF.

In DNA form, the CDR3 reads TGCAGGGCGCCCTCTCAGGGCTATGGCTACACCTTC. This encodes CRAPSQGYGYTF. J is TRBJ1-2 and V is TRBV20-1; tentative D call: TRBD1 (5 bases). The V gene's germline CDR1 is DFQATT and CDR2 SNEGSKA (reference sequence). The CDR3 runs to 12 residues.

The table lists this clonotype with many counts. The V gene is TRBV18, the J gene TRBJ1-2, with D perhaps matching TRBD1 (5 bases). CDR3 length: 13 amino acids. The V gene lost 0 bases and the J gene lost 8 bases, with 10 bases spanning the gap. Germline CDR1 KGHSH, CDR2 LQKENI. This CDR3 is CASSPPGTRGYTF. For the CDR3, the DNA is TGTGCCAGCTCACCACCCGGGACGAGGGGCTACACCTTC.

In the case of this clonotype: This may stem from a read error, because a much larger clone lies one nucleotide away. The chain recombines TRBV4-1 with TRBJ2-5; D possibly matches TRBD1 or TRBD2 (5 bases each). Germline CDR1 reads MGHRA; CDR2 reads YSYEKL. This CDR3 has 15 amino acids. The V end was cut by 0 bases, the J end by 11 bases, with 19 bases between. The CDR3 here is CASSQDQGPHYEQYF. CDR3 in DNA: TGCGCCAGCAGCCAAGATCAGGGACCGCACTATGAGCAGTACTTC.

This clonotype has ten or more counts. The chain links TRBV5-4 to TRBJ2-3; TRBD2 agrees at 10 bases. V shed 4 bases, J shed 1 base, and the junction held 3 bases outside the gene matches. The length of the CDR3 is 15 residues. The germline gives CDR1 SGHNT, CDR2 YYREEE (reference sequence). In nucleotides, the CDR3 is TGTGCCAGCAGCGCTGGACTAGCGGGCACAGATACGCAGTATTTT. Its translation: CASSAGLAGTDTQYF.

The genes are TRBV10-3 and TRBJ2-6; no definite D call. Trimming removed 0 bases from V and 12 bases from J, with 15 bases in between. Germline CDR1 reads ENHRY; CDR2 reads SYGVKD. The CDR3 contains 15 residues. As DNA, the CDR3 is TGTGCCATCAGTGAGTCTCAGGACCTATTGAGCGTCCTGACTTTC. Protein product: CAISESQDLLSVLTF.

The chain has TRBV7-2 and TRBJ1-1; D call uncertain. The germline V gene has CDR1 SGHTA and CDR2 FQGNSA. This CDR3 is built from 14 residues. V lost 2 bases, J lost 5 bases, and 12 bases lay in between. The CDR3 spells CASSLSGNPTEAFF. CDR3 bases: TGTGCCAGCAGCTTATCAGGCAACCCGACTGAAGCTTTCTTT.

In the case of this clonotype: A read error is possible here, since a much larger clone lies one base away. The chain combines TRBV3-1 with TRBJ2-1; no definite D call. Germline CDR1 and CDR2: LGHDT and YNNKEL (reference sequence). The V end lost 1 base, the J end lost 7 bases, and 8 bases lay between the germline ends. This CDR3 region has 13 residues. CDR3 in amino acids: CASSQGKTNEQFF. The CDR3 DNA sequence: TGTGCCAGCAGCCAAGGGAAGACTAATGAGCAGTTCTTC.

This clonotype was counted at least ten times. This chain's CDR3 is CASSPRGGANYGYTF. CDR3 sequence (DNA): TGTGCCAGCAGCCCTCGAGGGGGGGCGAACTATGGCTACACCTTC. The V call is TRBV9, the J call TRBJ1-2; possible D gene TRBD1, 6 bases. Germline V lookup: CDR1 SGDLS, CDR2 YYNGEE. The CDR3 is 15 amino acids. V lost 4 bases, J lost 2 bases, and 15 bases lay in between.

The chain carries TRBV7-3 and TRBJ2-3; D is possibly TRBD1 (6 bases). Germline V lookup: CDR1 SGHTA, CDR2 FQGTGA. The CDR3 totals 15 residues. Deletions cut 4 bases from V and 4 bases from J, with 15 bases between. The CDR3: CASSSGGHRADTQYF. CDR3 nucleotide sequence: TGTGCCAGCAGCTCTGGGGGACACAGAGCAGATACGCAGTATTTT.

This clonotype was counted at least ten times. The chain has TRBV7-2 and TRBJ2-1, with 7 nucleotides matching TRBD1. The V segment lost 3 bases and the J segment 9 bases; nucleotides outside the gene matches: 5. The CDR3 length is 13 residues. Germline V CDR1 and CDR2: SGHTA, FQGNSA. CDR3 in DNA: TGTGCCAGCAGCTTCGACAGGGATGGTGAGCAGTTCTTC. This sequence encodes CASSFDRDGEQFF.

This chain links TRBV20-1 with TRBJ2-3; D unresolved. CDR1 is DFQATT, CDR2 SNEGSKA, per germline (reference sequence). The CDR3 consists of 15 residues. V was shortened by 0 bases and J by 2 bases, with 12 bases between the two germline ends. CDR3 amino acids: CSARDLYRLTDTQYF. The CDR3 bases are TGCAGTGCTAGAGATCTGTACAGACTCACAGATACGCAGTATTTT.